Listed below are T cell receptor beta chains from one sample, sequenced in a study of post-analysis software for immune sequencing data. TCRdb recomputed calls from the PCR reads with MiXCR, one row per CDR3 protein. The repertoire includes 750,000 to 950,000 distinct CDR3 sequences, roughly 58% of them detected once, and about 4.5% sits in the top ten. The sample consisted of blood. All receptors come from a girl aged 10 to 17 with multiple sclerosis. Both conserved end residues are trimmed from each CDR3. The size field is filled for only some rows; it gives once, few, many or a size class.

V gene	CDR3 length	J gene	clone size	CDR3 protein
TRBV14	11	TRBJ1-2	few	ASSQGLGYGYT
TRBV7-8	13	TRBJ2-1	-	ASSLGQGGGFEQF
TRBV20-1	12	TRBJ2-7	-	SARPWDRADEQY
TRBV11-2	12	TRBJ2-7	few	ASSLVTGNYEQY
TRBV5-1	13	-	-	ASSRTSGGPETQY
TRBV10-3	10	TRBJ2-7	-	AISEMTYEQY
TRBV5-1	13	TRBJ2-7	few	ASSLGYGQSYEQY
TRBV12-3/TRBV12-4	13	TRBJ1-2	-	ASSLQGASPYGYT
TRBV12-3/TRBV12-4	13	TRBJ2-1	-	ASSLPGLGPNEQF
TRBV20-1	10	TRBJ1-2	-	SARAAGEGYT
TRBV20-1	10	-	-	SANRVPETQY
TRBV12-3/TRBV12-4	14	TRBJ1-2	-	ASSTRRQGGNYGYT
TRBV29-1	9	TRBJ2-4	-	SGIGENIQY
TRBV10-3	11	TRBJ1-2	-	AISERESDGYT
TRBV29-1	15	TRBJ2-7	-	SVCSPWGLAGYYEQY
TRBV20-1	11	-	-	SATRPASKTQY
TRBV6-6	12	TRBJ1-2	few	ASRPSEGRYGYT
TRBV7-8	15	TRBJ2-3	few	ASSKRGQGAITDTQY
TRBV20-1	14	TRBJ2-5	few	SAREMTSGRQETQY
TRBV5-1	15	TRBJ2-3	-	ASSLGRTEPSTDTQY
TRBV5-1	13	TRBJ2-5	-	ASSLSQGSRETQY
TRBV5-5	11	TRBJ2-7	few	ASSTTGAYEQY
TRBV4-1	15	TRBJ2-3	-	ASSQEPLLAGTDTQY
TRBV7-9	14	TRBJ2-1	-	ASSRTGGGGHNEQF
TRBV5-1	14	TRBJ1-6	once	ASSLEAITYNSPLH
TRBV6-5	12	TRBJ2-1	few	ASSYSHGPREQF
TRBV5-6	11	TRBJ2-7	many	ASSIRDSYEQY
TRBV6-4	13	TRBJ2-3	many	ASSEDPGGTDTQY
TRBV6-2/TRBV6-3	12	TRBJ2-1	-	ASSGGYLLDEQF
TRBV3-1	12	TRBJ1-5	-	ASSESRDDQPQH
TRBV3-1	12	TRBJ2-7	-	ASSQRTPDREQY
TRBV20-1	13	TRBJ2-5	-	SARTSGSPQETQY
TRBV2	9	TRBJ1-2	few	ANQGNYGYT
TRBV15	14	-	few	ATRPPRGKGEETQY
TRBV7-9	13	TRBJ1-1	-	ASSLGHLQGTEAF
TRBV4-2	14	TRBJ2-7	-	ASSPSASSGTYEQY
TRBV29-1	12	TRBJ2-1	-	SVTSGGPYNEQF
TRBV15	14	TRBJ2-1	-	ATSRANRGGHNEQF
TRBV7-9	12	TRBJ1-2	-	ASSFAGINYGYT
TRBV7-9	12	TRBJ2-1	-	ASSFVAGHNEQF
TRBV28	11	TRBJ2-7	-	ASDGTVSYEQY
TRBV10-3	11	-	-	AIRDRGGETQY
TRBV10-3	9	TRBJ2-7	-	AISGGNEQY
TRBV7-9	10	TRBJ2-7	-	ASGLASYEQY
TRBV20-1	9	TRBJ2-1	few	SVYRENEQF
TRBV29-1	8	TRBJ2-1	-	SVAEGEQF
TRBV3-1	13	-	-	ASSQDRMEAGEQY
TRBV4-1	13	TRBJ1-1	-	ASSQETGANTEAF
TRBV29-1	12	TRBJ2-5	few	SVETRQSQETQY
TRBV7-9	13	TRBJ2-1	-	ASSSVGSPYNEQF
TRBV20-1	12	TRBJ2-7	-	SAGDRGTSYEQY
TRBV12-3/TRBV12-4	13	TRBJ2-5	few	ASRTNRGRLETQY
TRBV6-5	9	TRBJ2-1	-	ASTRGGEQF
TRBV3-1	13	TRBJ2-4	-	ASSRDTLAKNIQY
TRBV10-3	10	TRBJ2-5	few	ATGGGGKTQY